This TCR beta chain derives from a study of blood T cell repertoires in COVID-19. Study-wide context: The analysed material was cDNA or gDNA that came from T cells, B-cell-depleted T cells, or PBMCs.

This table comes from immunoSEQ multiplex PCR, and its TCRdb copy is limited to in-frame clones, with some not included. The sample gives fewer than 450,000 clones, roughly nine tenths of which show up once; roughly 1% is in the top ten. V was clipped by 6 bases and J by 8 bases; unmatched bases: 8. Per germline, CDR1 SNHLY and CDR2 FYNNEI. This CDR3 region has 13 residues. Material for sequencing was PBMCs or T cells enriched from blood (not recorded which). This receptor was obtained from a woman in her 30s who had recovered from COVID-19. The chain carries TRBV2 and TRBJ2-3, with 7 nucleotides matching TRBD1. CDR3 coding DNA: TGTGCCAGCAGCGCCGAGGGGGCGCTTACGCAGTATTTT. Translating it yields CASSAEGALTQYF.